A selection of T cell receptor beta chains follows, all from one sample in a study of T cells in Graves' hyperthyroidism and ophthalmopathy. MiXCR, applied by TCRdb to the multiplex PCR reads, yields one record per CDR3 protein. The table includes some 800,000 distinct CDR3 sequences, 38% detected once. Sequences were obtained from blood. The receptors stem from a man aged 18 to 29 with Graves' hyperthyroidism. Each CDR3 is given with its conserved first and last residue. A D gene is named only where the DNA matches it firmly. Size is stated for part of the rows, as once, few or many counts, or as a class when the clone is expanded.

clone_size d_call j_call v_call cdr3_nt cdr3_aa
- - TRBJ1-4 TRBV25-1 TGTGCCAGCAGTATCGGGGTAGAGAGTGAAAAACTGTTTTTT CASSIGVESEKLFF
- TRBD2 TRBJ2-7 TRBV20-1 TGCAGTGCTACAATACTAGCGCAAATTCATTACGAGCAGTACTTC CSATILAQIHYEQYF
many TRBD2 TRBJ2-2 TRBV7-6 TGTGCCAGCAGTCCACTAGCGGGAGACAACACCGGGGAGCTGTTTTTT CASSPLAGDNTGELFF
- - TRBJ1-6 TRBV9 TGTGCCAGCAGCGCCAGACGAGATTCACCCCTCCACTTT CASSARRDSPLHF
- - TRBJ1-1 TRBV29-1 TGCAGCGTCACCAAACAGAGAGGAAACACTGAAGCTTTCTTT CSVTKQRGNTEAFF
many - TRBJ2-2 TRBV29-1 TGCAGCGTTCGGATGGCCGGGGAGCTGTTTTTT CSVRMAGELFF
- TRBD1 TRBJ2-3 TRBV24-1 TGTGCCACCAGTGATGCCGCGGGACAGGGAACAGATACGCAGTATTTT CATSDAAGQGTDTQYF
- - TRBJ1-5 TRBV29-1 TGCAGCGTCGCCTTTGGAAGCAGGCAGCCCCAGCATTTT CSVAFGSRQPQHF
many TRBD1 TRBJ1-5 TRBV2 TGTGCCAGCAGATCAACCGGGACAGAAAATCAGCCCCAGCATTTT CASRSTGTENQPQHF
once - TRBJ2-5 TRBV12-3/TRBV12-4 TGTGCCAGCAGTTCGCACAGGGTGGACTTCCAAGAGACCCAGTACTTC CASSSHRVDFQETQYF
few - TRBJ2-7 TRBV6-5 TGTGCCAGCAGTAGACACACAGACTACGAGCAGTACTTC CASSRHTDYEQYF
few - TRBJ1-1 TRBV12-3/TRBV12-4 TGTGCCAGCATCCTTGGGGGGGCTACGGAAGCTTTCTTT CASILGGATEAFF